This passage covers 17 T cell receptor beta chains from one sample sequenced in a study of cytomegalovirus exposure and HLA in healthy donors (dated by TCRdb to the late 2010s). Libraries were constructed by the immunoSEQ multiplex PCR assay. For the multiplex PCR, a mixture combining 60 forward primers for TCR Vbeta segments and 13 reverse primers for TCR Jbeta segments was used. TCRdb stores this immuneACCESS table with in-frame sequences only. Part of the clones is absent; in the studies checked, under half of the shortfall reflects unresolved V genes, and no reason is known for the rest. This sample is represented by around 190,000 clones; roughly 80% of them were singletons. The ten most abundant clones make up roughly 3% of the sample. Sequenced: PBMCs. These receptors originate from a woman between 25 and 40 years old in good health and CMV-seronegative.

CDR3 loop: CATSRDRLGGVETQYF. Here the CDR3 DNA reads TGTGCCACCAGCAGAGATCGGTTGGGGGGTGTTGAGACCCAGTACTTC. This chain joins TRBV15 and TRBJ2-5; maybe TRBD2 (6 bases). V was shortened by 0 bases and J by 5 bases, with 16 bases between the two germline ends. The CDR3 totals 16 residues. Germline V CDR1 and CDR2: LNHNV, YYDKDF (reference sequence).

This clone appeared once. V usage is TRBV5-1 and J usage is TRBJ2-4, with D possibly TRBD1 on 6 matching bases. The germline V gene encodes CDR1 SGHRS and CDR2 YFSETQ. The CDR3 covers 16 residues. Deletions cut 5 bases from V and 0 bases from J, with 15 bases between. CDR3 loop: CASSLGQLLAKNIQYF. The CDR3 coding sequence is TGCGCCAGCAGTCTTGGACAGCTTTTAGCCAAAAACATTCAGTACTTC.

For the CDR3, the DNA is TGTGCCAGCAGCTTAGGTGCCGTCAGGGGGGGCAATCAGCCCCAGCATTTT. Its translation: CASSLGAVRGGNQPQHF. The chain uses TRBV7-8 and TRBJ1-5, with TRBD1 identical over 7 bases. This CDR3 spans 17 amino acids. The V gene's germline CDR1 is SGHVS and CDR2 FQNEAQ. V was clipped by 1 base and J by 2 bases; unmatched bases: 8.

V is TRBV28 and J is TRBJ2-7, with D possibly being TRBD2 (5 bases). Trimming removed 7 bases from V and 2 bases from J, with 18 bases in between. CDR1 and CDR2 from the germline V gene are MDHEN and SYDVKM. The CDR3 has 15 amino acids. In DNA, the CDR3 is TGTGCCAGCAAGCTCCTGGCGGGCGGAACCTACGAGCAGTACTTC. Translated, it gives CASKLLAGGTYEQYF. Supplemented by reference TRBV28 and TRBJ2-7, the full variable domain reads DVKVTQSSRYLVKRTGEKVFLECVQDMDHENMFWYRQDPGLGLRLIYFSYDVKMKEKGDIPEGYSVSREKKERFSLILESASTNQTSMYLCASKLLAGGTYEQYFGPGTRLTVT.

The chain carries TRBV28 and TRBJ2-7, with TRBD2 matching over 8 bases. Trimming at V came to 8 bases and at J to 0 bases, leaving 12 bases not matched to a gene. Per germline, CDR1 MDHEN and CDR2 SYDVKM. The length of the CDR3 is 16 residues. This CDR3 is CASLTSSGLSSYEQYF. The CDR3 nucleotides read TGTGCCAGCCTTACCTCTAGCGGGTTGAGCTCCTACGAGCAGTACTTC. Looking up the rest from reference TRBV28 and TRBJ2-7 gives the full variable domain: DVKVTQSSRYLVKRTGEKVFLECVQDMDHENMFWYRQDPGLGLRLIYFSYDVKMKEKGDIPEGYSVSREKKERFSLILESASTNQTSMYLCASLTSSGLSSYEQYFGPGTRLTVT.

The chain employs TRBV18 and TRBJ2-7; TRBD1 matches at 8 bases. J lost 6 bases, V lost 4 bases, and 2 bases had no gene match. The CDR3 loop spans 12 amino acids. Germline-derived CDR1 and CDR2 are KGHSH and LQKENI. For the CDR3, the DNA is TGTGCCAGCTCACGGGACAGGCGCGAGCAGTACTTC. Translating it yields CASSRDRREQYF. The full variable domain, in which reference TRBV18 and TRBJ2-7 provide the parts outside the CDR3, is NAGVMQNPRHLVRRRGQEARLRCSPMKGHSHVYWYRQLPEEGLKFMVYLQKENIIDESGMPKERFSAEFPKEGPSILRIQQVVRGDSAAYFCASSRDRREQYFGPGTRLTVT.

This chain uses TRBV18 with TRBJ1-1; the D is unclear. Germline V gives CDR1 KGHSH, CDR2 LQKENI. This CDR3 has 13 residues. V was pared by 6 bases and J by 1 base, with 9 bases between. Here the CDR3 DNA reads TGTGCCAGCTCTACTGGGCGGAACACTGAAGCTTTCTTT. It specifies CASSTGRNTEAFF.

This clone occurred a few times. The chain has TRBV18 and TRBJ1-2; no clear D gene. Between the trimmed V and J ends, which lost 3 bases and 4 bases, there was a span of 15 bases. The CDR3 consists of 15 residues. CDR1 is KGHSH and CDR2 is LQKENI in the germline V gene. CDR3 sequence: CASSPWGEGSYGYTF. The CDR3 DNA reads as TGTGCCAGCTCACCCTGGGGTGAGGGCTCCTATGGCTACACCTTC. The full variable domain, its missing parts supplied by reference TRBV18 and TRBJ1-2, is NAGVMQNPRHLVRRRGQEARLRCSPMKGHSHVYWYRQLPEEGLKFMVYLQKENIIDESGMPKERFSAEFPKEGPSILRIQQVVRGDSAAYFCASSPWGEGSYGYTFGSGTRLTVV.

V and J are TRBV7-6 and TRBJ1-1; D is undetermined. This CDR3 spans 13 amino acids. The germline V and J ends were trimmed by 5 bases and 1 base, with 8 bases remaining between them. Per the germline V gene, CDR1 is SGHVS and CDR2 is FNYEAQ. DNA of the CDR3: TGTGCCAGCAGCCGAGGGCCGAACACTGAAGCTTTCTTT. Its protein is CASSRGPNTEAFF.

The CDR3 DNA sequence: TGCGCCAGCAGCTCTCCTTCCGGGTCCGGAGAGACCCAGTACTTC. Its translation is CASSSPSGSGETQYF. V and J are TRBV5-1 and TRBJ2-5; D call uncertain. The germline V gene encodes CDR1 SGHRS and CDR2 YFSETQ. Trimming removed 3 bases at V and 4 bases at J, with 16 bases between. The CDR3 is 15 residues long.

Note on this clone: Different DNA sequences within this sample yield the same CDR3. The CDR3 bases are TGCGCCAGCAGCCATCGGACTGCGTTTTACAATGAGCAGTTCTTC. It specifies CASSHRTAFYNEQFF. The rearrangement uses TRBV4-1 and TRBJ2-1; D might be TRBD2 (5 bases). CDR3 length: 15 residues. V was shortened by 3 bases and J by 4 bases, with 13 bases between the two germline ends. CDR1 and CDR2 (germline): MGHRA, YSYEKL.

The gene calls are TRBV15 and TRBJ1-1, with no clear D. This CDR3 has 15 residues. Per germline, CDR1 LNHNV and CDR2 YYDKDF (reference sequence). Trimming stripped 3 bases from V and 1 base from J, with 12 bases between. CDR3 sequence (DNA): TGTGCCACCAGCAGCACTCCCACAGAGAACACTGAAGCTTTCTTT. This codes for CATSSTPTENTEAFF. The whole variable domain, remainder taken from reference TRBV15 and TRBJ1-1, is DAMVIQNPRYQVTQFGKPVTLSCSQTLNHNVMYWYQQKSSQAPKLLFHYYDKDFNNEADTPDNFQSRRPNTSFCFLDIRSPGLGDTAMYLCATSSTPTENTEAFFGQGTRLTVV.

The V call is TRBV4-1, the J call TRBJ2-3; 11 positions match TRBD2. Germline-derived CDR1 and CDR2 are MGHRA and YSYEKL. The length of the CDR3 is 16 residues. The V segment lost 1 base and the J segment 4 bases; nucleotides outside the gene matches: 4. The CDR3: CASSQGIAGGPDTQYF. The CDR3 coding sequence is TGCGCCAGCAGCCAAGGAATAGCGGGAGGGCCAGATACGCAGTATTTT.

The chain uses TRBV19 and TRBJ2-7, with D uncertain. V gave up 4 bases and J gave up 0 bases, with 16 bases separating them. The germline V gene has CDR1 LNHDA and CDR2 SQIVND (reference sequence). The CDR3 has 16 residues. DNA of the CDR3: TGTGCCAGTAGTACTACACCGACAAGGCACTCCTACGAGCAGTACTTC. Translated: CASSTTPTRHSYEQYF. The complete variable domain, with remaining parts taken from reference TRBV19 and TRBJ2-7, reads DGGITQSPKYLFRKEGQNVTLSCEQNLNHDAMYWYRQDPGQGLRLIYYSQIVNDFQKGDIAEGYSVSREKKESFPLTVTSAQKNPTAFYLCASSTTPTRHSYEQYFGPGTRLTVT.

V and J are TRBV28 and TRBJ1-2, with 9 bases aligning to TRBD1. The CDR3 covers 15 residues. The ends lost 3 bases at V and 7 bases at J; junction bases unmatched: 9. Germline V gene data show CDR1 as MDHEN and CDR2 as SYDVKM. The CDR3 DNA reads TGTGCCAGCAGTTTCTTGGACAGGGGATTGGGTGGCTACACCTTC. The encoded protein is CASSFLDRGLGGYTF.

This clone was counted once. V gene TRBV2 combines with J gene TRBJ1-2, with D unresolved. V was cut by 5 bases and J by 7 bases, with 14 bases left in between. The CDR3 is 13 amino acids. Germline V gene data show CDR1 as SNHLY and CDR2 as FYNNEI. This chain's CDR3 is CASSFDGVFGYTF. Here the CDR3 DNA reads TGTGCCAGCAGTTTTGACGGGGTTTTTGGCTACACCTTC.

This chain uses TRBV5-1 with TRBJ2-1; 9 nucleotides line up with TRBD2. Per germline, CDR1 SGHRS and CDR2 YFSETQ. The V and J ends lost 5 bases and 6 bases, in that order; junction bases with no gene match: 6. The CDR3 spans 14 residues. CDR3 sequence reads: CASSRREGGNEQFF. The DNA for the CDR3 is TGCGCCAGCAGTAGGCGGGAGGGCGGCAATGAGCAGTTCTTC.